This TCR beta chain originates from a study of T-cell reconstitution after alpha-beta-depleted transplantation in children. Study outcomes and limitations: For some patients, TCRbeta diversity was high at day 60 because of recipient T cells and thymic progenitors that survived. About two months after transplant, alpha-beta T cells reportedly came from several hundred expanded graft clones. It was newly produced T cells that mostly accounted for T-cell counts and diversity one year after transplant.

V lost 1 base to trimming and J lost 8 bases; unmatched junction nucleotides: 7. This CDR3 region has 14 residues. CDR1 LNHNV and CDR2 YYDKDF come from the germline V gene (reference sequence). Unique molecular identifiers were used in preparing the TCRbeta library. TCRdb independently ran MiXCR on the PCR reads; one entry per CDR3 protein. The sample lists more than 400,000 distinct CDR3 sequences, roughly 44% seen once, with 25% to 30% in the top ten. Concerning this clonotype: Its specificity is not known.

The sequence was collected from a girl aged 2 to 10 with aplastic anemia, due to receive a stem cell transplant. The rearrangement joins TRBV15 to TRBJ1-2; 7 bases are a match to TRBD1. Sequences were derived from PBMCs, sampled before TCRalphabeta/CD19-depleted stem cell transplant. CDR3: CATSRAGDSRGYTF. The DNA for the CDR3 is TGTGCCACCAGCAGAGCCGGGGACAGCAGGGGCTACACCTTC.